This TCR beta chain was retrieved from a study of PD-1 blockade in classical Hodgkin lymphoma. Study background: Once every 2 weeks, patients received intravenous nivolumab at 3 mg/kg.

As to this clone: Its antigen is as yet unknown.

Sequencing used immunoSEQ multiplex PCR; TCRdb keeps in-frame clones, though not all of them. The data show tens of thousands of clones, around 80% seen once. The CDR3 length is 15 residues. Germline loops: CDR1 LNHDA, CDR2 SQIVND (reference sequence). Trimming took 7 bases from V and 6 from J, leaving 21 bases between them. Study conclusions and caveats: Some patients began nivolumab under 1 year after ASCT. These patients were excluded from later analyses. Significant TCR diversity gains by C4D1 occurred in CD4+ but not CD8+ cells. Newly diagnosed and completely responding patients shared comparable baseline diversity.

Time point indicated: cycle 4 day 1 (C4D1), after 6 weeks of nivolumab. Following autologous stem cell transplantation, relapse occurred in every patient, and exposure to brentuximab vedotin varied. The gene calls are TRBV19 and TRBJ1-1; a possible D gene is TRBD1 (5 bases). Here the sequenced sample was peripheral blood mononuclear cells (PBMCs), taken before the fourth cycle of nivolumab. This TCR came from a human donor with classical Hodgkin lymphoma. CDR3 DNA: TGTGCCAGTACCCCGAGGCAGGGCCTGACCCCTGAAGCTTTCTTT. It translates to CASTPRQGLTPEAFF.